Described below is a single T cell receptor beta chain sequence and its context. Its antigen is unidentified. The sample originates from a study of early stage breast cancer tumors. Study observations and caveats: Blood repertoires resembled normal breast more than tumor. Compared with adjacent normal breast tissue, tumors showed 2.5 to 3-fold greater T cell density and higher clonality.

Each sample had two DNA replicates, roughly 0.5 ug blood or about 1.5 ug tissue. Clones were sequenced by immunoSEQ multiplex PCR, and TCRdb holds only the in-frame ones, with some missing. This sample yields about 51,000 clones, of which approximately 78% are seen a single time; around 3.6% belongs to the top ten. The CDR3 spans 15 residues. Germline V gives CDR1 SGHVS, CDR2 FQNEAQ. V lost 5 bases and J 7 bases, leaving 18 bases between the germline ends. The rearrangement joins TRBV7-8 to TRBJ1-5, with D unclear. The sample comprised blood. The receptor comes from a person aged 40 to 50 with breast cancer. The CDR3 DNA is TGTGCCAGCAGCCTGACGCAGGTGAGAGGCCAGCCCCAGCATTTT. This encodes CASSLTQVRGQPQHF.